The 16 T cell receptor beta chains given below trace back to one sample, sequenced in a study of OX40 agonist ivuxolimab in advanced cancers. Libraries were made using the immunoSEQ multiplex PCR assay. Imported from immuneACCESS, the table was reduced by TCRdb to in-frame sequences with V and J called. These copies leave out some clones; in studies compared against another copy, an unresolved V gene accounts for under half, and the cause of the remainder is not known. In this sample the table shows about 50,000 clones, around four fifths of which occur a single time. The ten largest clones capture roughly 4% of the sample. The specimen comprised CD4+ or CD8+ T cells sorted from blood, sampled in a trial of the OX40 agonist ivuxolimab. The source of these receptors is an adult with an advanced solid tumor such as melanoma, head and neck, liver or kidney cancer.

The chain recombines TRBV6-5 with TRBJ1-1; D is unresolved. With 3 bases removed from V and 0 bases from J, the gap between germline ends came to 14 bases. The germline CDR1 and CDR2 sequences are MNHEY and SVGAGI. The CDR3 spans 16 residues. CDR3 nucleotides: TGTGCCAGCAGTTATAGTATCCTACGGGTGAACACTGAAGCTTTCTTT. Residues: CASSYSILRVNTEAFF.

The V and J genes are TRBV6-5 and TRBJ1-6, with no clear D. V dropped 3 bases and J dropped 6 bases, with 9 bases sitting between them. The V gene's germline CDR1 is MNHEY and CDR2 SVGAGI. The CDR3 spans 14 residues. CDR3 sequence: CASSYEIGNSPLHF. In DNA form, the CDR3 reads TGTGCCAGCAGTTATGAGATCGGTAATTCACCCCTCCACTTT.

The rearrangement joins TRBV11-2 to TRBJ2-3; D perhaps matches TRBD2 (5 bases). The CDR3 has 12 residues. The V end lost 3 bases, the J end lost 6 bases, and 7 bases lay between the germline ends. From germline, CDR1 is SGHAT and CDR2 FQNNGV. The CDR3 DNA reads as TGTGCCAGCAGCTTGCGGGTGGATACGCAGTATTTT. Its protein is CASSLRVDTQYF.

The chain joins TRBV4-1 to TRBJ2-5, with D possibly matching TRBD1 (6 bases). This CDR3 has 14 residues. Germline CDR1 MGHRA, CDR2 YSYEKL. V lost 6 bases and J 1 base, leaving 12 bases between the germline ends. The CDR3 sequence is CASRRTGPQETQYF. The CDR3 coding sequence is TGCGCCAGCAGACGAACAGGGCCCCAAGAGACCCAGTACTTC.

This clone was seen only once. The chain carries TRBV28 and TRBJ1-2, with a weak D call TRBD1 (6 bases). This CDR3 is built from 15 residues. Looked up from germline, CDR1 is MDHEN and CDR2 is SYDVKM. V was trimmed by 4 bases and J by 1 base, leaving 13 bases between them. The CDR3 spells CASSSIRDNNYGYTF. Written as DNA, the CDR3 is TGTGCCAGCAGTTCGATCCGGGACAATAACTATGGCTACACCTTC.

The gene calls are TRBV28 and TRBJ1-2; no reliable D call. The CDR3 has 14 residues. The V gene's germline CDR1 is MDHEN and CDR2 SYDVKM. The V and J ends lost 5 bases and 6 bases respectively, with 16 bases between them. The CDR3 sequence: CASSPPGSVNGYTF. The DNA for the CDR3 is TGTGCCAGCAGTCCCCCGGGCAGCGTAAATGGCTACACCTTC.

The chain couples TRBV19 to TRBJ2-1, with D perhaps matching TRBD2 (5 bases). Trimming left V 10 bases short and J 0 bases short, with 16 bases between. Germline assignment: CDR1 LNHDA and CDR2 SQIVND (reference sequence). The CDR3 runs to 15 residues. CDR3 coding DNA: TGTGCCACGGCGGAGGACGGTCACTCCTACAATGAGCAGTTCTTC. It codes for CATAEDGHSYNEQFF.

The CDR3 DNA sequence: TGCAGCGTTGATCGGGACAGGGGTAATGAGCAGTTCTTC. This gives the protein CSVDRDRGNEQFF. J is TRBJ2-1 and V is TRBV29-1; TRBD1 matches 10 bases. This CDR3 spans 13 amino acids. V trimming: 3 bases; J trimming: 7 bases; junction bases outside the gene matches: 3. Germline CDR1 and CDR2: SQVTM and ANQGSEA.

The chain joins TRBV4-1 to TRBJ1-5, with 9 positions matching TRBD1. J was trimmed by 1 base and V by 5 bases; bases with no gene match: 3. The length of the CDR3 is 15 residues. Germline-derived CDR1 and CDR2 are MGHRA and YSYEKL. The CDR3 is CASSAQGASNQPQHF. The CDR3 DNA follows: TGCGCCAGCAGCGCACAGGGGGCAAGCAATCAGCCCCAGCATTTT.

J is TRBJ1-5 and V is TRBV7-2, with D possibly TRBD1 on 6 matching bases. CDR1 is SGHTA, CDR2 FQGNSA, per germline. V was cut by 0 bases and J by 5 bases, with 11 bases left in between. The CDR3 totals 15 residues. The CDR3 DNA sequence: TGTGCCAGCAGCTTAGCCCCGGACAGCCATCAGCCCCAGCATTTT. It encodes CASSLAPDSHQPQHF.

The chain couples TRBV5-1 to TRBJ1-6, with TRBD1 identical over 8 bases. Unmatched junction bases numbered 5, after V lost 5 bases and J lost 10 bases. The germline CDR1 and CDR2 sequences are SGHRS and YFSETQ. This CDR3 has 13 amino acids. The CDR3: CASRDREESPLHF. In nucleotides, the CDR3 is TGCGCCAGCAGGGACAGGGAGGAATCACCCCTCCACTTT.

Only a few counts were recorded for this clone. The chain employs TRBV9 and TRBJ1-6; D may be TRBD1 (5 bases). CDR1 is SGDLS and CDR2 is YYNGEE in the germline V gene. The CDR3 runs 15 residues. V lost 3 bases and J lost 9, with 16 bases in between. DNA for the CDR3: TGTGCCAGCAGCGCCATCGAAGGGGTTGGTTCACCCCTCCACTTT. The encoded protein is CASSAIEGVGSPLHF.

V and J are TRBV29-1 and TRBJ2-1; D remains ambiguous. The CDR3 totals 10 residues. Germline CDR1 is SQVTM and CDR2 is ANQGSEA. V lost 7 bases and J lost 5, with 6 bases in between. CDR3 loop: CSAYNNEQFF. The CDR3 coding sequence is TGCAGCGCGTACAACAATGAGCAGTTCTTC.

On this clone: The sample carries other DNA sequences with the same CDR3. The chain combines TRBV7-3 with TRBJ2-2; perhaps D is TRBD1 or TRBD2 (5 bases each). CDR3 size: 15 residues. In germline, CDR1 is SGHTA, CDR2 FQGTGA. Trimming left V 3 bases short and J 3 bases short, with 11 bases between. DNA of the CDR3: TGTGCCAGCAGCTTGGGGCAGGGAGACACCGGGGAGCTGTTTTTT. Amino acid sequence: CASSLGQGDTGELFF.

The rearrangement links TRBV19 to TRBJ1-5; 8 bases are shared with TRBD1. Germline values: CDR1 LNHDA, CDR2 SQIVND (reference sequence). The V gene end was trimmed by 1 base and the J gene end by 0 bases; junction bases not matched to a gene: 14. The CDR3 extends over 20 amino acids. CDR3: CASSIVRTGPYPSSNQPQHF. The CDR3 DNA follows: TGTGCCAGTAGTATAGTTAGGACAGGGCCTTACCCCAGTAGCAATCAGCCCCAGCATTTT.

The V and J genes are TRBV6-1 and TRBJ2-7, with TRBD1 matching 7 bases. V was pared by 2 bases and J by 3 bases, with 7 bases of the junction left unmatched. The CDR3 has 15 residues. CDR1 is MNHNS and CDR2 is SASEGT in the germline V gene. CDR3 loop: CASSESGQDGYEQYF. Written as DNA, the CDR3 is TGTGCCAGCAGTGAAAGCGGACAGGACGGCTACGAGCAGTACTTC.